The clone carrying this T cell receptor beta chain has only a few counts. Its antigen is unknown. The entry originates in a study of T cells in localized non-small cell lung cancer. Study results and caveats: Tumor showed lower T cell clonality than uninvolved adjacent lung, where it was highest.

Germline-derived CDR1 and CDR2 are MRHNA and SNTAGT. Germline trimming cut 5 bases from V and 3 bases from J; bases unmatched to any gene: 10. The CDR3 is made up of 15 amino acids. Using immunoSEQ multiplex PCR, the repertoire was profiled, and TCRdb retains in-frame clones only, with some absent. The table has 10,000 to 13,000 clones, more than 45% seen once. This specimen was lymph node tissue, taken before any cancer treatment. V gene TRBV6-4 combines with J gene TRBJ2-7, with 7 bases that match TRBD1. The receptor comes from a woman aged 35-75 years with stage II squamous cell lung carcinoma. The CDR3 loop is CASSLRPGQYYEQYF. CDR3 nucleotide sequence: TGTGCCAGCAGTTTACGTCCGGGACAGTACTACGAGCAGTACTTC.